The source of this TCR beta chain is a study of CD8+ T cells in alopecia areata. V was trimmed by 1 base and J by 5 bases, leaving 8 bases between them. Germline CDR1 reads MGHDK; CDR2 reads SYGVNS. The CDR3 totals 13 residues. The sequencing template was cDNA reverse transcribed from extracted RNA. The protocol was immunoSEQ multiplex PCR, while the TCRdb copy is restricted to in-frame clones and leaves out a portion. Here the sample spans about 180,000 clones, about 63% being singletons. The receptor's source is a human donor with alopecia areata. Sequenced here: CD4+ T cells sorted from blood, sampled at week 0. The genes are TRBV25-1 and TRBJ2-5; no reliable D call. Here the CDR3 DNA reads TGTGCCAGCAGTGAATTAACGGTGGAGACCCAGTACTTC. Its translation: CASSELTVETQYF.